This is a list of T cell receptor beta chains from one sample in a study of OX40 agonist ivuxolimab in advanced cancers. The data were produced by immunoSEQ multiplex PCR, yet TCRdb's version contains in-frame clones alone and is incomplete. This table holds tens of thousands of clones, roughly 87% found once. The sequenced sample was CD4+ or CD8+ T cells sorted from blood, obtained in a trial of the OX40 agonist ivuxolimab. Receptors originate from an adult with an advanced solid tumor such as melanoma, head and neck, liver or kidney cancer. The CDR3 runs from the conserved cysteine through the conserved F or W. Fields, in order: V gene, clone size, CDR3 protein. A row's size may be missing; if present it is once, few, many or a size class.

TRBV19 | - | CASSSYRAPLNQPQHF
TRBV19 | - | CASSIVGWSSEQFF
TRBV5-6 | - | CASSSVVYGYTF
TRBV6-1 | - | CASSSGINTGELFF
TRBV18 | - | CASSGQGNQPQHF
TRBV6-6 | - | CASSEARPYEQYF
TRBV30 | - | CAWREGGVGTEAFF
TRBV2 | few | CASKGTSANEQFF
TRBV5-6 | - | CASSLTRSSYNEQFF
TRBV7-2 | - | CASSLRQGGSPLHF
TRBV2 | - | CASSVTPFAYEQYF
TRBV11-3 | - | CASSLASGSSYNEQFF
TRBV27 | - | CASSLFPNLQGKNTEAFF
TRBV9 | - | CASSVVGTGASDTQYF
TRBV19 | few | CASSMDSLNYGYTF
TRBV10-3 | - | CAISAAGGYEQYF
TRBV19 | - | CASSRASTRSSYEQYF
TRBV15 | - | CATSRQGNSNQPQHF
TRBV6-6 | - | CPRAISYTF
TRBV19 | - | CATRYGPGLTEAFF
TRBV6-1 | few | CASSLGGWAEAFF
TRBV5-4 | - | CASSSTSYGYTF
TRBV5-1 | - | CASSLGDQETQYF
TRBV25-1 | - | CASSAIPSGRASLFF
TRBV19 | - | CASSLGVFEAETQYF
TRBV7-8 | - | CASSPHGPTGNTIYF
TRBV9 | few | CASSASGRSEQFF
TRBV19 | - | CASRNLPAGNTEAFF
TRBV28 | - | CASSLPAGIGYEQYF
TRBV14 | - | CASSQAKALSTGELFF
TRBV5-1 | - | CASSSRTGIGDEQFF
TRBV30 | - | CAWTQRGEQFF
TRBV16 | - | CASSQSSVSGGELFF
TRBV7-9 | - | CASSYRTDTQYF
TRBV20-1 | - | CSAKDRDQQFF
TRBV11-2 | - | CASSPGQVSNQPQHF
TRBV6-5 | once | CASSYSGGGYTF
TRBV5-1 | - | CASSLRLATTDTQYF
TRBV19 | once | CASRNYRQGSHTGELFF
TRBV7-2 | - | CASSLFLDRLYGYTF
TRBV2 | - | CASRAGTGSIEAFF
TRBV6-1 | - | CASSDAGTPRDTQYF